What follows describes a single T cell receptor (beta chain). Its antigen is not identified. Produced via immunoSEQ multiplex PCR; TCRdb's table is partial and in-frame only. In the table there are 300,000 to 350,000 clones, 88% of which are singletons. This record comes from a study of Ad26.COV2.S vaccination and SARS-CoV-2 variants. V lost 5 bases and J 6 bases, leaving 16 bases between the germline ends. Per the germline V gene, CDR1 is SGHNT and CDR2 is YENEEA. There are 15 residues in the CDR3. General study results and limits: Vaccine and placebo recipients had comparable breadth of non-spike TCRs.

As to treatment: 15 to 20 received Ad26.COV2.S at low or high dose, single or two shots; roughly five received placebo; per-sample allocation not given. Collection of samples fell on day 63 after the first vaccine or placebo injection. The vaccine antigen was prefusion-stabilized Wuhan SARS-CoV-2 spike. The V call is TRBV11-3, the J call TRBJ2-2; possibly TRBD1 or TRBD2 for D (6 bases each). Sequenced material: peripheral blood, taken in a trial of Ad26.COV2.S vaccine versus placebo. The sequence was collected from a person between 18 and 65 years old who received the Ad26.COV2.S COVID-19 vaccine or a placebo. The CDR3 coding sequence is TGTGCCAGCAGCCTAAAAAAGGGGGGTGCCGGGGAGCTGTTTTTT. It encodes CASSLKKGGAGELFF.